This paragraph covers one T cell receptor (beta chain) sequence. This clonotype occurred many times. It has no known antigen specificity. Base quality data are lacking; no much larger clone is found one base away. This record comes from a study of T cell repertoires and leukemia-associated antigens (dated by TCRdb to the late 2010s). Regarding the complete study: Around 15 million effective reads were obtained overall, with each sample giving about 5.1 to 7 million read pairs and roughly 3.3 to 5.0 million effective reads. In vitro peptide stimulation of healthy T cells was used with the aim of identifying the antigen recognized by a TCR Vbeta21 clone previously found in CML patients. The paper's findings and limits, for the study overall: The antigen specificity and function of the expanded clones were not directly tested and needed further investigation. Across the four groups, there were no significant differences in the numbers of Vbeta genes (approximately 60), Jbeta genes (under 15), VDJ rearrangements, or unique CDR3s.

CD3+ T cells were initially rested overnight at about 2.7 million cells/mL in RPMI 1640 lacking fetal bovine serum. MACS immunomagnetic beads were used, per the manufacturer's instructions, to isolate CD3+ T cells from PBMCs. Based on the germline V gene, the CDR1 and CDR2 sequences are SQVTM and ANQGSEA. From the cysteine through the phenylalanine, the CDR3 covers 13 amino acids. Only CDR3 DNA remains: 39 bases, in frame from the first base. Ends trimmed: V by 6 bases, J by 7 bases; bases unmatched to a gene: 8. Total RNA was extracted from the cultured T cells with TRIzol reagent. TCRbeta libraries were amplified from RNA by 5' rapid amplification of cDNA ends (5'RACE). Library concentration and integrity were checked with Qubit, an Agilent instrument, and quantitative PCR before sequencing. A commercial service provider sequenced the qualified libraries on Illumina HiSeq or MiSeq. In the paper's pipeline: TCR sequences in each sample were identified with MiXCR version 1.8.2. Qualified clones required a CDR3 longer than four amino acids, an in-frame nucleotide length, and no stop codon. A read containing the complete CDR3 structure was counted as an effective read. Expanded clones were validated by RT-PCR with 24 Vbeta primers, GeneScan spectratyping, and Sanger sequencing. The raw public reads went through TCRdb reprocessing: fastp at Q25, MiXCR clone calling, in-frame beta chains kept. Rows merge per CDR3 protein into single entries with the most common DNA and genes. None of the V and J calls come from the authors' own analysis; TCRdb made them. The table for this sample lists 11,000 or so distinct CDR3 sequences; approximately 39% of them were counted only once. Under 35% of the sample lies in the top ten.

The sequenced sample was CD3+ T cells sorted from blood and cultured. The chain is encoded by TRBV29-1 joined to TRBJ1-3, with 8 central nucleotides matching TRBD1. The source is a female donor in good health. The base sequence is TGCAGCGTCCGAGACAGGGGCGCTAACACCATATATTTT. This codes for CSVRDRGANTIYF.